The following is a TCR beta chain sequence with its context. J was trimmed by 0 bases and V by 2 bases; bases with no gene match: 3. The CDR3 loop spans 17 amino acids. The V gene's germline CDR1 is SGHRS and CDR2 YFSETQ. This entry comes from a study of technical replicates of blood from a handful of donors. The protocol was immunoSEQ multiplex PCR, while the TCRdb copy is restricted to in-frame clones and leaves out a portion. Of roughly 69,000 clones in the sample, 70% to 90% were seen once. The V call is TRBV5-1, the J call TRBJ2-6; 9 bases align to TRBD1. This receptor was identified in a human donor in good health. Some clones in this sample may be carry-over from other donors' samples. What was sequenced was PBMCs. The CDR3 spells CASSFSGQGSGANVLTF. CDR3 coding DNA: TGCGCCAGCAGCTTTTCGGGACAGGGCTCTGGGGCCAACGTCCTGACTTTC.